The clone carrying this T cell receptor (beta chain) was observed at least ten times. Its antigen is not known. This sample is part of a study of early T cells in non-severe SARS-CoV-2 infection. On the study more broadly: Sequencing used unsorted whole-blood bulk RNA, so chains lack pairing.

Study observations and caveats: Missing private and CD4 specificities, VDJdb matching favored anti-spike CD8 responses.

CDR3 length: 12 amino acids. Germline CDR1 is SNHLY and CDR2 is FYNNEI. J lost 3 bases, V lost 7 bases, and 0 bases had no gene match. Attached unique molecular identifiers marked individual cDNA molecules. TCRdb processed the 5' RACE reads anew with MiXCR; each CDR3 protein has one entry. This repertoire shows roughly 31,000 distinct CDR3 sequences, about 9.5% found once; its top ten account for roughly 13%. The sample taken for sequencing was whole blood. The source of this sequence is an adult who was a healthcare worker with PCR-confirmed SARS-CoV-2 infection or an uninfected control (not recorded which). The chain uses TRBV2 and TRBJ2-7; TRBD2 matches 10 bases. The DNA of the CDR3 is TGTGCCAGCACTAGCGGGGGCTACGAGCAGTACTTC. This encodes CASTSGGYEQYF.